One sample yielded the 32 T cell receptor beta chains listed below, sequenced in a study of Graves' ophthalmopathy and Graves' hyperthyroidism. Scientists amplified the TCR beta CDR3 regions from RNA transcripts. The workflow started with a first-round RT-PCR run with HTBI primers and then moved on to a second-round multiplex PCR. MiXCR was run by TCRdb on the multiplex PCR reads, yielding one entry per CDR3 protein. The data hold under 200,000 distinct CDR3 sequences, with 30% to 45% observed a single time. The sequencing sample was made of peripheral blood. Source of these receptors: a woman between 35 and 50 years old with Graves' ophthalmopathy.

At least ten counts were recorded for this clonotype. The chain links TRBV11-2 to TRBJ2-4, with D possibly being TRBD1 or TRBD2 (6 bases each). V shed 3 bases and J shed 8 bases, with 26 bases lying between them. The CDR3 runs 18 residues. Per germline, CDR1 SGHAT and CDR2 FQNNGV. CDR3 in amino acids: CASSLNPGGGRMSDIQYF. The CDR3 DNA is TGTGCCAGCAGCTTGAACCCAGGAGGGGGGCGCATGTCGGACATTCAGTACTTC.

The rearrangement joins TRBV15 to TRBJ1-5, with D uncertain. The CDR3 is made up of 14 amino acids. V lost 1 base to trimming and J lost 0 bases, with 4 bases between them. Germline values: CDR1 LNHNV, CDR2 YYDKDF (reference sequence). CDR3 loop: CATSRGTSNQPQHF. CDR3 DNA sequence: TGTGCCACCAGCAGAGGAACTAGCAATCAGCCCCAGCATTTT. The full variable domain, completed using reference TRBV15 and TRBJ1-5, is DAMVIQNPRYQVTQFGKPVTLSCSQTLNHNVMYWYQQKSSQAPKLLFHYYDKDFNNEADTPDNFQSRRPNTSFCFLDIRSPGLGDTAMYLCATSRGTSNQPQHFGDGTRLSIL.

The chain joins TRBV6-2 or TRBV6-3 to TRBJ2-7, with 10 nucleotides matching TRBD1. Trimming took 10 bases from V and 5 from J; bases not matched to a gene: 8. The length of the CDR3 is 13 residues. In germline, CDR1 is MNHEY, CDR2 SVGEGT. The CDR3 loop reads CATAGQGLHEQYF. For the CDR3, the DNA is TGTGCCACCGCGGGACAGGGGCTTCACGAGCAGTACTTC.

As DNA, the CDR3 is TGTGCCAGCACCCTGAGGGGGGCCATGAGCGAGCAGTACTTC. It is translated as CASTLRGAMSEQYF. The chain recombines TRBV6-2 or TRBV6-3 with TRBJ2-7, with D perhaps matching TRBD1 or TRBD2 (6 bases each). V lost 7 bases, J lost 6 bases, and 19 bases lay in between. Germline V gives CDR1 MNHEY, CDR2 SVGEGT. The length of the CDR3 is 14 residues.

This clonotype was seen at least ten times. CDR3 nucleotide sequence: TGTGCCAGCAGAGACGACAGGGGGTCCTACGAGCAGTACTTC. It specifies CASRDDRGSYEQYF. The V call is TRBV3-1, the J call TRBJ2-7; 9 bases map to TRBD1. The V gene's germline CDR1 is LGHDT and CDR2 YNNKEL (reference sequence). The CDR3 totals 14 residues. J lost 1 base, V lost 6 bases, and 4 bases had no gene match.

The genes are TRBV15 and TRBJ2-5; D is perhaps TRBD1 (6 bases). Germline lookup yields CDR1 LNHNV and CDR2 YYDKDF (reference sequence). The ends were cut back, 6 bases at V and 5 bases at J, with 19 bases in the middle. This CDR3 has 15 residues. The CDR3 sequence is CATREVQGLGETQYF. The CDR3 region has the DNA TGTGCCACCAGAGAAGTTCAGGGGTTAGGCGAGACCCAGTACTTC.

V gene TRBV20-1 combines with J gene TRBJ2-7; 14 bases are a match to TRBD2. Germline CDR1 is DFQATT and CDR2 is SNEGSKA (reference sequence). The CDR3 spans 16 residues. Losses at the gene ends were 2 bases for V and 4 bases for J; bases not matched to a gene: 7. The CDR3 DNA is TGCAGTGCTAGATCCACGGGACTAGCGGGAGCTTACGAGCAGTACTTC. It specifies CSARSTGLAGAYEQYF.

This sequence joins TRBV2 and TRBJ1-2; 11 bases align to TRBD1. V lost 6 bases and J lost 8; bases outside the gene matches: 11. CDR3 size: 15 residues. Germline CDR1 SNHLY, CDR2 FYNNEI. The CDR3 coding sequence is TGTGCCAGCAGGGACTCCGGGACAGGGGGAGGCGGCTACACCTTC. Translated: CASRDSGTGGGGYTF.

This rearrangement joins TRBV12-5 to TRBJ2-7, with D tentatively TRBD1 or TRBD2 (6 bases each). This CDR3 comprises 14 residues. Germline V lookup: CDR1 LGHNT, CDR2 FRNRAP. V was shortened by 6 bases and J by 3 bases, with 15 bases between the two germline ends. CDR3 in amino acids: CASGHGGGFYEQYF. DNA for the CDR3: TGTGCTAGTGGCCACGGAGGGGGATTCTACGAGCAGTACTTC.

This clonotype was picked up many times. The CDR3 nucleotides read TGCGCCAGCAGCCAAGATAGGACAGGGGCCTACGAGCAGTACTTC. Translating it yields CASSQDRTGAYEQYF. The chain couples TRBV4-1 to TRBJ2-7; 9 nucleotides line up with TRBD1. Trimming cost V 0 bases and J 2 bases; bases outside gene matches: 2. Germline lookup yields CDR1 MGHRA and CDR2 YSYEKL. This CDR3 has 15 amino acids.

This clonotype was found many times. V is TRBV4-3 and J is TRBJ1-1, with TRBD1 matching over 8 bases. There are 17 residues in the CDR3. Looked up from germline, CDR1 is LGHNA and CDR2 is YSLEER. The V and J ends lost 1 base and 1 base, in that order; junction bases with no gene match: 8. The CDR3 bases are TGCGCCAGCAGCCAAGGGGTTTGGGGGACAGGGAACACTGAAGCTTTCTTT. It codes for CASSQGVWGTGNTEAFF.

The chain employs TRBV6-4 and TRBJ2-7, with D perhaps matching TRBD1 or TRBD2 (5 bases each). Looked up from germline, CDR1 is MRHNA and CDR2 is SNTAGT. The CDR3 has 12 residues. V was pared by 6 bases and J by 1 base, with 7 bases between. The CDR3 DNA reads TGTGCCAGCAGGGGACCGTCCTACGAGCAGTACTTC. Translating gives CASRGPSYEQYF.

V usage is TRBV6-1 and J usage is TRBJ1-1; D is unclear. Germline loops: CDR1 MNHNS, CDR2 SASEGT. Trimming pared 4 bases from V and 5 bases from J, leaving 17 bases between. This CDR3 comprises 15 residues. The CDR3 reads CASSVPRTSLTEAFF. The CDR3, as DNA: TGTGCCAGCAGTGTCCCCCGGACCAGTCTAACTGAAGCTTTCTTT.

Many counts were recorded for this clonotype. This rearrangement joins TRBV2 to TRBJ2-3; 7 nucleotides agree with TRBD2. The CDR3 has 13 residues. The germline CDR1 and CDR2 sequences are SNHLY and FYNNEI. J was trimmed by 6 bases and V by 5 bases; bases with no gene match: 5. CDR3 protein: CASSRGRADTQYF. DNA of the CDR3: TGTGCCAGCAGTCGTGGGAGGGCTGATACGCAGTATTTT.

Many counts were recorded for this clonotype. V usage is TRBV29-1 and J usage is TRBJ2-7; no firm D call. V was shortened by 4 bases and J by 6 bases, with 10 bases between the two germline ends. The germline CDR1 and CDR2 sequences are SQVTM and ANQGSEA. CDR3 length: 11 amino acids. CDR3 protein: CSVGAGSEQYF. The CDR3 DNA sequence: TGCAGCGTTGGGGCCGGATCCGAGCAGTACTTC.

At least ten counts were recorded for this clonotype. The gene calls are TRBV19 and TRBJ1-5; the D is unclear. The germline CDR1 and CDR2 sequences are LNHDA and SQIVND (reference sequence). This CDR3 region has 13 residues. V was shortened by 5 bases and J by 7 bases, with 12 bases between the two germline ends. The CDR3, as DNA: TGTGCCAGTAGTTATGGCCACACCCAGCCCCAGCATTTT. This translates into CASSYGHTQPQHF.

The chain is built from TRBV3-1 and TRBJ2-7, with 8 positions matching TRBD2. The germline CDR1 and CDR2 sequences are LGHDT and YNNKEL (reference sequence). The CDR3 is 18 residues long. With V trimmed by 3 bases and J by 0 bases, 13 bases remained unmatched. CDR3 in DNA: TGTGCCAGCAGCCAGACATCTTTTAGCGGGGCAAGCTCCTACGAGCAGTACTTC. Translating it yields CASSQTSFSGASSYEQYF.

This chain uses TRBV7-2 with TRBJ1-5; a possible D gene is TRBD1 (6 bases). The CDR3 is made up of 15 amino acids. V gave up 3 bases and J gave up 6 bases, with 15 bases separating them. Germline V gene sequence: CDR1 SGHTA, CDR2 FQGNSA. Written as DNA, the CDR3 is TGTGCCAGCAGCTTTTCTAAGAGGGGGAGTCAGCCCCAGCATTTT. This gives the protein CASSFSKRGSQPQHF.

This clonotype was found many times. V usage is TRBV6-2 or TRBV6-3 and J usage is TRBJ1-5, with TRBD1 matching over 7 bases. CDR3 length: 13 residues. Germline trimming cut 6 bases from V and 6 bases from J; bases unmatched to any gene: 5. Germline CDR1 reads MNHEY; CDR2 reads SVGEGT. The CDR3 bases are TGTGCCAGCAGCCAACAGGGGTTTCAGCCCCAGCATTTT. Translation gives CASSQQGFQPQHF.

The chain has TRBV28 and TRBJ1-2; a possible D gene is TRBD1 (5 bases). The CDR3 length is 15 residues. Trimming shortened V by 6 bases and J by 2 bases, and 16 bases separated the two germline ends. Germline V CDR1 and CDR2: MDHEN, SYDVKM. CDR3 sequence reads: CASSATGTGNYGYTF. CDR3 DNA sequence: TGTGCCAGCAGCGCTACCGGGACGGGGAACTATGGCTACACCTTC.

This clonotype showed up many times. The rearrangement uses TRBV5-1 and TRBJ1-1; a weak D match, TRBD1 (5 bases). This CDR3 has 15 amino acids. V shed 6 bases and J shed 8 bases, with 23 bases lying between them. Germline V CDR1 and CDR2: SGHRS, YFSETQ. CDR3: CASKQTSFDRKEAFF. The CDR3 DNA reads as TGCGCCAGCAAACAAACTTCCTTCGACAGAAAAGAAGCTTTCTTT.

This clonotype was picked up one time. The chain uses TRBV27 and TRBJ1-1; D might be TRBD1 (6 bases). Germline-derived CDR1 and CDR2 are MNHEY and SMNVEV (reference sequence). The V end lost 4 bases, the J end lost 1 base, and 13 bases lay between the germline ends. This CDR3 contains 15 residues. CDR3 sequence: CASSSGWGQNTEAFF. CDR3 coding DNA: TGTGCCAGCAGTTCCGGATGGGGACAGAACACTGAAGCTTTCTTT.

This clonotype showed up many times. CDR3 in amino acids: CSARDSGRETYEQYF. The CDR3 nucleotides are TGCAGTGCTAGAGATTCGGGGCGCGAGACCTACGAGCAGTACTTC. J is TRBJ2-7 and V is TRBV20-1; D tentatively fits TRBD1 or TRBD2 (5 bases each). The CDR3 loop spans 15 amino acids. Looked up from germline, CDR1 is DFQATT and CDR2 is SNEGSKA (reference sequence). Trimming took 0 bases from V and 2 from J, leaving 14 bases between them.

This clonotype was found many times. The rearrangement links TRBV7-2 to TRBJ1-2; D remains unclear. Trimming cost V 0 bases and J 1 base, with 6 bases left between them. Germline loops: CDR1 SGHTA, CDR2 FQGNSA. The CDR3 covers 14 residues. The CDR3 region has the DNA TGTGCCAGCAGCTTAGCCGCCAGTAACTATGGCTACACCTTC. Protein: CASSLAASNYGYTF.

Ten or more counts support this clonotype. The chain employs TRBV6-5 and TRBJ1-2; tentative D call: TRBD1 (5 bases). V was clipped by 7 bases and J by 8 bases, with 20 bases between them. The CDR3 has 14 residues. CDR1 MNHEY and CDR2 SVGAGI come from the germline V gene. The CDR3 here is CASTRGAGRTGYTF. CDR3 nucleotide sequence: TGTGCCAGCACCAGAGGGGCAGGGCGGACCGGCTACACCTTC.

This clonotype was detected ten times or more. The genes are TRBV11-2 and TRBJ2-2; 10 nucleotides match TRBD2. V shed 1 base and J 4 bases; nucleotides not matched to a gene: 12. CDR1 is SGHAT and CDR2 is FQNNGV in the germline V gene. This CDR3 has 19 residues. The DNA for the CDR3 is TGTGCCAGCAGCTTAGGTGCTAGCGGGAGAAACCGGCCCACCGGGGAGCTGTTTTTT. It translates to CASSLGASGRNRPTGELFF.

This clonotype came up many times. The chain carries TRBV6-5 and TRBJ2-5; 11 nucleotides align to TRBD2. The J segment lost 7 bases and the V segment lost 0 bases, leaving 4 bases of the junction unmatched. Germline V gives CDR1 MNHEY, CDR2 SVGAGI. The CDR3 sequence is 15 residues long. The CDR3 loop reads CASSYSNSGGGTQYF. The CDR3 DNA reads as TGTGCCAGCAGTTACTCGAATAGCGGGGGGGGGACCCAGTACTTC.

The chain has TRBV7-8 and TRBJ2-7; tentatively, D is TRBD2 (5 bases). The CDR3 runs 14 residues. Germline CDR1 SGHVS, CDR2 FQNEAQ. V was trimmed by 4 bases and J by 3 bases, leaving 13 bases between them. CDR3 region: CASSSAEVIYEQYF. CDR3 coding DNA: TGTGCCAGCAGCTCAGCGGAAGTGATCTACGAGCAGTACTTC.

CDR3 amino acids: CASSLAGLNYGYTF. In DNA, the CDR3 is TGTGCCAGCAGCTTAGCCGGCCTTAACTATGGCTACACCTTC. This chain connects TRBV7-9 to TRBJ1-2; D not resolved. CDR1 SEHNR and CDR2 FQNEAQ come from the germline V gene (reference sequence). The CDR3 length is 14 residues. The ends were cut back, 0 bases at V and 1 base at J, with 6 bases in the middle.

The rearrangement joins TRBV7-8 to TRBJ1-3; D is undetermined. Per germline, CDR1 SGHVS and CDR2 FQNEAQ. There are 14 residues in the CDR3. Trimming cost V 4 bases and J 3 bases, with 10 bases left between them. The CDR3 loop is CASSSVSGGNTIYF. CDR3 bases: TGTGCCAGCAGCTCAGTCTCGGGTGGAAACACCATATATTTT.

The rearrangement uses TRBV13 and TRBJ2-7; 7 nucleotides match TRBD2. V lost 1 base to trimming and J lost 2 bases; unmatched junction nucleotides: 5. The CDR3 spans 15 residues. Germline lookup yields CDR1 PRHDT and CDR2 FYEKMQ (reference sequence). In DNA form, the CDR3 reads TGTGCCAGCAGCTTAGCTGGCGGGAGAGCCTACGAGCAGTACTTC. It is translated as CASSLAGGRAYEQYF.

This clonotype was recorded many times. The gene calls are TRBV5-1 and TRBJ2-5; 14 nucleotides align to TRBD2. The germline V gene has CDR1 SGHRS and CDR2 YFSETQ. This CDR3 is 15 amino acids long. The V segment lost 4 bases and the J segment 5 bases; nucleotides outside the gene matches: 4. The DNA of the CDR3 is TGCGCCAGCAGCCCGACTAGCGGGAGGGCGGAGACCCAGTACTTC. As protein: CASSPTSGRAETQYF. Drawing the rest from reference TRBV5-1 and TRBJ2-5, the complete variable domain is KAGVTQTPRYLIKTRGQQVTLSCSPISGHRSVSWYQQTPGQGLQFLFEYFSETQRNKGNFPGRFSGRQFSNSRSEMNVSTLELGDSALYLCASSPTSGRAETQYFGPGTRLLVL.